These T cell receptor beta chains were read from a single sample in a study of shared clonotypes between healthy human individuals. The repertoire was sequenced with immunoSEQ multiplex PCR; TCRdb's copy has only in-frame clones and lacks some. The data hold 2 million to 3 million clones, with roughly 93% observed a single time. The sample comprised naive CD4+ T cells from PBMCs. Source of these receptors: a man aged 18 to 29 in good health. Some clones in this sample may be carry-over from other donors' samples. CDR3s include the opening cysteine and the closing phenylalanine or tryptophan.

j_gene	v_gene	CDR3aa
TRBJ2-7	TRBV14	CASSPTRADSSYEQYF
TRBJ1-2	TRBV5-6	CASSPRGGLLTSPYGYTF
TRBJ2-5	TRBV7-3	CASSLIQGNIETQYF
TRBJ2-7	TRBV6-5	CASSPRTSGYEQYF
TRBJ2-1	TRBV5-1	CASSPEAATYNEQFF
TRBJ2-5	TRBV29-1	CSVDPQAAETQYF
TRBJ2-1	TRBV7-9	CASSRLGVAGVLHNEQFF
TRBJ2-7	TRBV28	CASSFAGAGPTYEQYF
TRBJ1-2	TRBV4-2	CASSQEGESYGYTF
TRBJ1-5	TRBV6-5	CASAGQGGNQPQHF
TRBJ2-3	TRBV25-1	CASSAPGTGTDTQYF
TRBJ2-2	TRBV6-4	CASSDGYNTGELFF
TRBJ1-5	TRBV28	CASTDQWGVQPQHF
TRBJ1-4	TRBV15	CATSRNPHSTNEKLFF
TRBJ2-1	TRBV9	CASSSDRGFNEQFF
TRBJ1-2	TRBV28	CASSLWGNYGYTF
TRBJ1-3	TRBV4-2	CASSQAVPPNSGNTIYF
TRBJ1-2	TRBV5-1	CASSPTYSYGYTF
TRBJ1-1	TRBV5-6	CASSVTGNTEAFF
TRBJ1-3	TRBV11-2	CASSPLKSRGGGNTIYF
TRBJ1-5	TRBV7-2	CASSAVDRGVGQPQHF
TRBJ2-7	TRBV19	CASSIQRSYEQYF
TRBJ2-2	TRBV5-4	CASRRTGGTGELFF
TRBJ1-1	TRBV5-8	CASSFHTEAFF
TRBJ2-7	TRBV28	CASQPQGAGTYEQYF
TRBJ2-4	TRBV5-8	CASSIPGQGTENIQYF
TRBJ2-1	TRBV14	CASSQGVRVGEQFF
TRBJ1-2	TRBV29-1	CSVSGVYGYTF
TRBJ2-1	TRBV20-1	CSAEYNEQFF
TRBJ2-3	TRBV11-3	CASSSGASGATDTQYF
TRBJ2-1	TRBV28	CASSPPGDGEQFF
TRBJ1-1	TRBV5-1	CASKGEGVNTEAFF
TRBJ1-3	TRBV9	CASSQQGSSGNTIYF
TRBJ1-1	TRBV9	CASSSRQGVHTEAFF
TRBJ2-7	TRBV5-1	CASSQAAGTLNSYEQYF
TRBJ1-5	TRBV6-1	CASSEFVGQALVRPQHF
TRBJ2-7	TRBV18	CASSPPSQPYEQYF
TRBJ2-7	TRBV7-2	CASTLGRGTYEQYF
TRBJ2-1	TRBV5-1	CASSGGHYNEQFF
TRBJ2-5	TRBV5-4	CASTYSGQETQYF
TRBJ2-1	TRBV5-4	CASSRTGTSAYNEQFF
TRBJ2-7	TRBV18	CASSPSGSSYEQYF
TRBJ2-4	TRBV19	CASSPSDRGVYIQYF